Following are 30 T cell receptor beta chains from one sample sequenced in a study of PD-L1 blockade in urothelial cancer. The method was immunoSEQ multiplex PCR; TCRdb's version includes in-frame clones alone and lacks a portion of them. The sample lists roughly 40,000 clones, 91% occurring once. The time point denotes: peripheral blood 6 weeks after treatment start. The sample was PBMCs, taken around atezolizumab (anti-PD-L1) treatment. These receptor sequences come from a man aged 65-85 years with urothelial cancer.

The CDR3 region is CASSSVSGRVSNEQFF. The CDR3 nucleotides are TGTGCCAGCAGCTCGGTCAGCGGGAGGGTTTCGAATGAGCAGTTCTTC. This rearrangement joins TRBV5-4 to TRBJ2-1; 10 nucleotides line up with TRBD2. CDR3 size: 16 residues. V shed 3 bases, J shed 7 bases, and the junction held 10 bases outside the gene matches. CDR1 and CDR2 (germline): SGHNT, YYREEE (reference sequence). Combining the CDR3 with reference TRBV5-4 and TRBJ2-1 gives the whole variable domain ETGVTQSPTHLIKTRGQQVTLRCSSQSGHNTVSWYQQALGQGPQFIFQYYREEENGRGNFPPRFSGLQFPNYSSELNVNALELDDSALYLCASSSVSGRVSNEQFFGPGTRLTVL.

The CDR3 region has the DNA TGTGCCAGCAGCCAAGAACTAGCGGGAGTCACCGGGGAGCTGTTTTTT. This encodes CASSQELAGVTGELFF. The chain recombines TRBV4-2 with TRBJ2-2; 11 nucleotides match TRBD2. The CDR3 covers 16 residues. Germline CDR1 LGHNA, CDR2 YNFKEQ. V lost 0 bases to trimming and J lost 4 bases; unmatched junction nucleotides: 1.

The chain employs TRBV7-8 and TRBJ2-5; TRBD2 matches 11 bases. The germline V gene has CDR1 SGHVS and CDR2 FQNEAQ. Trimming took 6 bases from V and 6 from J; bases not matched to a gene: 6. The CDR3 covers 14 residues. CDR3 loop: CASSSTSGTKTQYF. CDR3 bases: TGTGCCAGCAGTTCGACTAGCGGGACGAAGACCCAGTACTTC.

The rearrangement joins TRBV5-1 to TRBJ2-1; 8 bases match TRBD1. Trimming cost V 0 bases and J 2 bases; bases outside gene matches: 4. CDR3 size: 16 residues. Germline CDR1 reads SGHRS; CDR2 reads YFSETQ. This CDR3 reads CASSLGEDRAYNEQFF. The CDR3 bases are TGCGCCAGCAGCTTGGGAGAGGACAGGGCCTACAATGAGCAGTTCTTC.

The CDR3 protein is CASSWGGPLPAYEQYF. In nucleotides, the CDR3 is TGTGCCAGCAGCTGGGGGGGCCCGCTTCCAGCTTACGAGCAGTACTTC. V usage is TRBV5-6 and J usage is TRBJ2-7; D may be TRBD2 (7 bases). The CDR3 loop spans 16 amino acids. Germline values: CDR1 SGHDT, CDR2 YYEEEE. Trimming cost V 3 bases and J 4 bases, with 20 bases left between them. The full variable domain, completed using reference TRBV5-6 and TRBJ2-7, is DAGVTQSPTHLIKTRGQQVTLRCSPKSGHDTVSWYQQALGQGPQFIFQYYEEEERQRGNFPDRFSGHQFPNYSSELNVNALLLGDSALYLCASSWGGPLPAYEQYFGPGTRLTVT.

The chain couples TRBV7-8 to TRBJ2-7, with unresolved D. The V gene lost 2 bases and the J gene lost 0 bases, with 20 bases spanning the gap. Germline CDR1 and CDR2: SGHVS and FQNEAQ. The length of the CDR3 is 18 residues. CDR3 amino acids: CASSLRPWRIRSSYEQYF. CDR3 nucleotide sequence: TGTGCCAGCAGCTTAAGACCCTGGCGGATACGTAGCTCCTACGAGCAGTACTTC.

The chain links TRBV5-1 to TRBJ1-1; D is perhaps TRBD1 (6 bases). This CDR3 region has 15 residues. From germline, CDR1 is SGHRS and CDR2 YFSETQ. V lost 0 bases and J 5 bases, leaving 14 bases between the germline ends. The CDR3 protein is CASSLGTRQGTEAFF. The CDR3 coding sequence is TGCGCCAGCAGCTTGGGGACCCGGCAGGGGACTGAAGCTTTCTTT.

The chain has TRBV6-5 and TRBJ2-7; TRBD1 matches 8 bases. V shed 2 bases, J shed 2 bases, and the junction held 5 bases outside the gene matches. Germline CDR1 and CDR2: MNHEY and SVGAGI. This CDR3 spans 15 amino acids. CDR3 DNA: TGTGCCAGCAGTTACGCCGGGACAGGAACCTACGAGCAGTACTTC. Its translation: CASSYAGTGTYEQYF.

The chain is built from TRBV29-1 and TRBJ2-4; the match to TRBD1 covers 10 bases. This CDR3 has 12 amino acids. V was pared by 5 bases and J by 7 bases, with 2 bases of the junction left unmatched. Germline-derived CDR1 and CDR2 are SQVTM and ANQGSEA. Here the CDR3 reads CSVPGQGNIQYF. The CDR3 nucleotides are TGCAGCGTTCCGGGACAGGGGAACATTCAGTACTTC.

This chain uses TRBV7-9 with TRBJ2-2; tentatively, D is TRBD1 (7 bases). V was shortened by 6 bases and J by 6 bases, with 14 bases between the two germline ends. CDR1 is SEHNR and CDR2 is FQNEAQ in the germline V gene (reference sequence). This CDR3 is 14 amino acids long. The CDR3 loop is CASRYDREAGELFF. The CDR3 region has the DNA TGTGCCAGCAGATACGACAGGGAGGCCGGGGAGCTGTTTTTT.

This clone was detected once. The chain joins TRBV18 to TRBJ1-1; D gene unclear. The CDR3 totals 14 residues. CDR1 is KGHSH, CDR2 LQKENI, per germline. V was pared by 6 bases and J by 2 bases, with 13 bases between. CDR3 in amino acids: CASSTTGSNTEAFF. Written as DNA, the CDR3 is TGTGCCAGCTCCACGACTGGGAGTAACACTGAAGCTTTCTTT.

V and J are TRBV5-1 and TRBJ2-5, with 15 bases identical to TRBD2. V lost 4 bases and J lost 0; bases outside the gene matches: 4. CDR3 length: 17 residues. Germline V gene sequence: CDR1 SGHRS, CDR2 YFSETQ. CDR3 loop: CASSAGLAGGYQETQYF. For the CDR3, the DNA is TGCGCCAGCAGCGCGGGACTAGCGGGAGGTTACCAAGAGACCCAGTACTTC.

The chain employs TRBV5-1 and TRBJ2-5; 9 positions agree with TRBD2. The germline CDR1 and CDR2 sequences are SGHRS and YFSETQ. The CDR3 runs to 15 residues. Unmatched junction bases numbered 4, after V lost 2 bases and J lost 2 bases. The CDR3 region is CASSFGLAQQETQYF. Here the CDR3 DNA reads TGCGCCAGCAGCTTCGGACTAGCGCAACAAGAGACCCAGTACTTC.

The V call is TRBV5-1, the J call TRBJ1-5; D not certain. The CDR3 runs to 14 residues. With 4 bases removed from V and 5 bases from J, the gap between germline ends came to 13 bases. Germline-derived CDR1 and CDR2 are SGHRS and YFSETQ. CDR3 amino acids: CASSAAGVDQPQHF. DNA of the CDR3: TGCGCCAGCAGCGCCGCGGGAGTGGATCAGCCCCAGCATTTT.

The genes are TRBV9 and TRBJ2-1; D may be TRBD2 (6 bases). The CDR3 is made up of 15 amino acids. Per germline, CDR1 SGDLS and CDR2 YYNGEE. V was cut by 2 bases and J by 6 bases, with 15 bases left in between. Written as DNA, the CDR3 is TGTGCCAGCAGCGTGGGGGGAGGCTCCCCCAATGAGCAGTTCTTC. Protein: CASSVGGGSPNEQFF.

V and J are TRBV11-2 and TRBJ2-5; TRBD2 might be the D (6 bases). V was cut by 3 bases and J by 1 base, with 15 bases left in between. The V gene's germline CDR1 is SGHAT and CDR2 FQNNGV. The length of the CDR3 is 16 residues. The CDR3 DNA follows: TGTGCCAGCAGCTTCGTTTGGGGAGGCGGCCAAGAGACCCAGTACTTC. It codes for CASSFVWGGGQETQYF.

The J gene is TRBJ2-7, the V gene TRBV4-1; D is unclear. The germline V gene has CDR1 MGHRA and CDR2 YSYEKL. This CDR3 is 14 amino acids long. V was shortened by 5 bases and J by 0 bases, with 11 bases between the two germline ends. CDR3 amino acids: CASSWQVSSYEQYF. CDR3 sequence (DNA): TGCGCCAGCAGCTGGCAGGTTAGCTCCTACGAGCAGTACTTC.

The chain recombines TRBV11-1 with TRBJ1-1, with 7 positions matching TRBD1. The junction had 5 bases not matched to a gene; V was cut back by 4 bases and J by 0 bases. In germline, CDR1 is SGHAT, CDR2 FQDESV (reference sequence). This CDR3 has 15 residues. Written as DNA, the CDR3 is TGTGCCAGCAGCTCACCGGACAGGTTGAACACTGAAGCTTTCTTT. It codes for CASSSPDRLNTEAFF.

The rearrangement links TRBV27 to TRBJ1-5; perhaps TRBD1 as D (6 bases). The V and J ends lost 5 bases and 5 bases respectively, with 10 bases between them. The germline CDR1 and CDR2 sequences are MNHEY and SMNVEV (reference sequence). The CDR3 consists of 13 residues. The CDR3 DNA reads as TGTGCCAGCAGTCGACAGGAGGATCAGCCCCAGCATTTT. This translates into CASSRQEDQPQHF.

The V call is TRBV19, the J call TRBJ2-2; 7 nucleotides agree with TRBD1. The ends lost 3 bases at V and 7 bases at J; junction bases unmatched: 5. The CDR3 sequence is 14 residues long. Germline V gene lookup returns CDR1 LNHDA and CDR2 SQIVND (reference sequence). This CDR3 reads CASSIIGGGGELFF. The CDR3 coding sequence is TGTGCCAGTAGTATCATAGGGGGCGGCGGGGAGCTGTTTTTT.

On this clone: This specimen includes other DNA sequences encoding the same CDR3. The chain recombines TRBV4-2 with TRBJ2-4; 7 bases fit TRBD2. Trimming at V came to 0 bases and at J to 0 bases, leaving 11 bases not matched to a gene. Germline CDR1 reads LGHNA; CDR2 reads YNFKEQ. The CDR3 contains 19 residues. DNA for the CDR3: TGTGCCAGCAGCCAAGATAGGGGTAGCGGGCAGATAGCCAAAAACATTCAGTACTTC. It encodes CASSQDRGSGQIAKNIQYF.

The chain joins TRBV19 to TRBJ2-2; 9 nucleotides agree with TRBD2. Germline V gives CDR1 LNHDA, CDR2 SQIVND (reference sequence). The junction had 4 bases not matched to a gene; V was cut back by 1 base and J by 13 bases. This CDR3 spans 13 amino acids. The CDR3 DNA reads TGTGCCAGTAGTATAGGCGGGAGGGCCGGGCTGTTTTTT. As protein: CASSIGGRAGLFF.

The rearrangement links TRBV19 to TRBJ2-1; D is unclear. Germline V gene sequence: CDR1 LNHDA, CDR2 SQIVND (reference sequence). V lost 7 bases to trimming and J lost 0 bases, with 10 bases between them. The length of the CDR3 is 14 residues. The CDR3, as DNA: TGTGCCAGTAACATCAGAAACTCCTACAATGAGCAGTTCTTC. Translated, it gives CASNIRNSYNEQFF.

The gene calls are TRBV15 and TRBJ2-3, with TRBD2 as a possible D gene (6 bases). The ends were cut back, 4 bases at V and 6 bases at J, with 17 bases in the middle. Germline CDR1 and CDR2: LNHNV and YYDKDF (reference sequence). This CDR3 is built from 15 residues. The CDR3 is CATSTPLPGVDTQYF. The DNA for the CDR3 is TGTGCCACCAGCACTCCACTGCCGGGAGTGGATACGCAGTATTTT.

V and J are TRBV5-5 and TRBJ1-1; TRBD1 might be the D (5 bases). Trimming shortened V by 2 bases and J by 4 bases, and 12 bases separated the two germline ends. CDR3 size: 14 residues. Germline lookup yields CDR1 SGHKS and CDR2 YYEKEE (reference sequence). CDR3 in DNA: TGTGCCAGCAGCTTAATGCAGGGTAGCACTGAAGCTTTCTTT. Protein sequence: CASSLMQGSTEAFF.

This chain links TRBV4-1 with TRBJ1-4, with D unresolved. Germline values: CDR1 MGHRA, CDR2 YSYEKL. The CDR3 is 12 amino acids. V gave up 0 bases and J gave up 13 bases, with 9 bases separating them. CDR3 protein: CASSQDELILFF. CDR3 nucleotide sequence: TGCGCCAGCAGCCAAGATGAGTTGATACTGTTTTTT.

The chain uses TRBV2 and TRBJ2-7; maybe TRBD1 (5 bases). CDR1 SNHLY and CDR2 FYNNEI come from the germline V gene. There are 9 residues in the CDR3. The V end was cut by 10 bases, the J end by 8 bases, with 9 bases between. CDR3 loop: CAIGVQQYF. DNA for the CDR3: TGTGCCATAGGGGTACAGCAGTACTTC.

The V and J genes are TRBV5-4 and TRBJ2-1, with 8 positions matching TRBD2. In germline, CDR1 is SGHNT, CDR2 YYREEE (reference sequence). V lost 4 bases, J lost 2 bases, and 14 bases stayed unmatched. This CDR3 comprises 18 residues. The CDR3 loop reads CASSMGLGEQGAYNEQFF. The DNA for the CDR3 is TGTGCCAGCAGCATGGGACTAGGAGAGCAGGGCGCCTACAATGAGCAGTTCTTC.

The chain couples TRBV5-5 to TRBJ1-1, with D hard to call. CDR3 length equals 15 residues. The V and J ends lost 0 bases and 4 bases respectively, with 13 bases between them. The V gene's germline CDR1 is SGHKS and CDR2 YYEKEE (reference sequence). CDR3 in amino acids: CASSLAPGPGTEAFF. In DNA, the CDR3 is TGTGCCAGCAGCTTGGCCCCAGGCCCTGGCACTGAAGCTTTCTTT.

J is TRBJ1-2 and V is TRBV6-5; TRBD1 is a possible D gene (5 bases). V shed 5 bases and J shed 8 bases, with 15 bases lying between them. The CDR3 runs 13 residues. In germline, CDR1 is MNHEY, CDR2 SVGAGI. CDR3 in DNA: TGTGCCAGCAGTCCTACACGGGAGGGGGGCTACACCTTC. It encodes CASSPTREGGYTF.